This T cell receptor beta chain was sequenced during a study of OX40 agonist ivuxolimab in advanced cancers. With respect to the entire study: Ivuxolimab, which targeted the costimulatory receptor OX40 (CD134), was an agonistic, fully human IgG2 monoclonal antibody. Among the approximately 54 dose-escalation patients, about 20 had hepatocellular carcinoma, 15 or so melanoma, 9 renal cell carcinoma and 9 head and neck cancer. The purpose of peripheral TCRbeta sequencing was to test whether ivuxolimab changed TCR sequence diversity and led to clonal T-cell expansion. Intravenous ivuxolimab was administered to patients every 2 weeks at six dose levels: 0.01, 0.1, 0.3, 1.5, 3 and 10 mg/kg. In the dose-escalation cohort, nearly 85% of patients were male, and the mean age was approximately 60 years with a range of about 20 to 80. Prior anti-PD-1, anti-PD-L1 or anti-CTLA-4 therapy was permitted, and checkpoint inhibitors had been received by under 50% of dose-escalation patients. Partial responses occurred in three dose-escalation patients: two with cutaneous melanoma and one with hepatocellular carcinoma. The paper covers the monotherapy dose-escalation part of the phase I ivuxolimab trial, which included N ≈ 57 patients. What the research found in general, with its limitations: After ivuxolimab, expanded clones were on average more numerous among CD8+ T cells than among CD4+ T cells. The antigen specificity of the peripheral T cells that underwent clonal expansion was not determined. Partial responders in the 0.1-3.0 mg/kg groups had among the lowest normalized peripheral clonal expansion, especially among CD8+ T cells. Clonal expansion of both CD4+ and CD8+ blood T cells was observed from baseline to week 6 at doses 0.1 to 3.0 mg/kg. Low levels of normalized T-cell clonal expansion were also shown by some nonresponding patients.

From the cysteine up to the phenylalanine, the CDR3 has a length of 14 residues. Of all the DNA, just the CDR3 is kept, 42 bases in frame from base 1. Per the germline V gene (reference sequence), LNHDA is the CDR1 and SQIVND is the CDR2. Trimming removed 10 bases from V and 2 bases from J, leaving 12 bases between the germline ends. To sequence the TCRbeta CDR3 region, genomic DNA was isolated from the sorted cells. TCRbeta CDR3 regions were sequenced using the immunoSEQ Assay. Imported from immuneACCESS, the table was reduced by TCRdb to in-frame sequences with V and J called. These copies leave out some clones; in studies compared against another copy, an unresolved V gene accounts for under half, and the cause of the remainder is not known. The table for this sample lists about 69,000 clones; about 89% of them were counted only once. In total, the top ten clones hold around 0.3% of the sample.

Patients with autoimmune disease history or receiving systemic immunosuppression were excluded from the trial. In every dose cohort, peripheral blood was drawn for TCR sequencing at baseline, cycle 4 day 1, and cycle 7 day 1. The samples were taken from a phase I, first-in-human, multicenter, open-label dose-escalation trial of ivuxolimab. Adults with locally advanced or metastatic head and neck squamous cell, hepatocellular, melanoma or renal cell carcinoma were enrolled in the trial. Before TCR sequencing, CD4+ T cells and CD8+ T cells were sorted from peripheral blood as separate populations. Worth noting for this clone: It lacks a known antigen. The record has no base qualities; no much larger clone is one base away.

Here the chain combines TRBV19 and TRBJ2-6, with a weak D call of TRBD2 (7 bases match). The sequencing here drew on CD4+ or CD8+ T cells sorted from blood, taken in a trial of the OX40 agonist ivuxolimab. The source of this sequence is an adult with an advanced solid tumor such as melanoma, head and neck, liver or kidney cancer. This receptor has the CDR3 CATRGGTGANVLTF. At the DNA level, the sequence is TGTGCCACAAGGGGGGGGACTGGGGCCAACGTCCTGACTTTC. The entire variable domain, with the stretches around the CDR3 drawn from the reference TRBV19 and TRBJ2-6 proteins, is DGGITQSPKYLFRKEGQNVTLSCEQNLNHDAMYWYRQDPGQGLRLIYYSQIVNDFQKGDIAEGYSVSREKKESFPLTVTSAQKNPTAFYLCATRGGTGANVLTFGAGSRLTVL.